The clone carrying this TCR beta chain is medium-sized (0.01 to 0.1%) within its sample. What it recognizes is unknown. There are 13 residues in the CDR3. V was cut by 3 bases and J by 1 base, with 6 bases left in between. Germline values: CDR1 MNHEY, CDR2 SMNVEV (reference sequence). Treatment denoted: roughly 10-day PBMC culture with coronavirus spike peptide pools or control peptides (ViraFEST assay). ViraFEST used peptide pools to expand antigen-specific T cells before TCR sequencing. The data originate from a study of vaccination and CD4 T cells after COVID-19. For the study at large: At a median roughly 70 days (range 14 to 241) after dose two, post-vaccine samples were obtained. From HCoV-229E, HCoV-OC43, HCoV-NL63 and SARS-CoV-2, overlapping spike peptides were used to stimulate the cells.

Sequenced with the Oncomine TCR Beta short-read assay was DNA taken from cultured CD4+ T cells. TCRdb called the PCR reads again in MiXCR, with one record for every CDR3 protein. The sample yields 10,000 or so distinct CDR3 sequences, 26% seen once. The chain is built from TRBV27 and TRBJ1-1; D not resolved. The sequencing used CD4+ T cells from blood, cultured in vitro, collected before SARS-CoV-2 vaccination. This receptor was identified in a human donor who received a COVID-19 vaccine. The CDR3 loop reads CASSFQRNTEAFF. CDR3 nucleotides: TGTGCCAGCAGTTTTCAGAGGAACACTGAAGCTTTCTTT.